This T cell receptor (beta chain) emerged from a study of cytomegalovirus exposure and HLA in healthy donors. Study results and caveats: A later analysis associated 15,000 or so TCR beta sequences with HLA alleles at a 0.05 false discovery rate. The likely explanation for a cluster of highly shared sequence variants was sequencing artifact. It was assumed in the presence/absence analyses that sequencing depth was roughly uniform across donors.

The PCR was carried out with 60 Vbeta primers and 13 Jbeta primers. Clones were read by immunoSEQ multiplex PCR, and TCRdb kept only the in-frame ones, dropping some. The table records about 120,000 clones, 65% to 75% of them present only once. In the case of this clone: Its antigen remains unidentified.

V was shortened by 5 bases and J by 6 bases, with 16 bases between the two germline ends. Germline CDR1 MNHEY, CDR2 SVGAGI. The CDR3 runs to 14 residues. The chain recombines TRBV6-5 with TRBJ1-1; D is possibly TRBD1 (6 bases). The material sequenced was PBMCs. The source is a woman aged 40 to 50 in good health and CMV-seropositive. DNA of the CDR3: TGTGCCAGCAGTAGAACAAAACAGGGCGCTGAAGCTTTCTTT. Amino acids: CASSRTKQGAEAFF.